The next 14 T cell receptor beta chains were all read from a single sample in a study of blood T cell repertoires in COVID-19 (dated by TCRdb to about 2020). Libraries came from the immunoSEQ multiplex PCR assay. Held by TCRdb, this immuneACCESS table contains in-frame sequences only and omits some clones. Under half of the omission traces to an unresolved V gene where checked; the cause of the rest is unknown. This sample comprises around 240,000 clones, about 85% of them detected only once. Approximately 0.89% of the sample comes from the top ten. The sequencing sample was made of peripheral blood. These receptors came from a man aged 35 to 55 with acute or convalescent COVID-19.

In DNA, the CDR3 is TGTGCCAGCAGCTTTGGGACTAGCAATGAGCAGTTCTTC. Residues: CASSFGTSNEQFF. V gene TRBV7-9 combines with J gene TRBJ2-1; 8 bases fit TRBD2. Germline lookup yields CDR1 SEHNR and CDR2 FQNEAQ (reference sequence). CDR3 length: 13 amino acids. With V trimmed by 3 bases and J by 6 bases, 1 base remained unmatched.

CDR3 loop: CASSQDLRGRPQHF. The CDR3 DNA sequence: TGCGCCAGCAGCCAAGATCTGAGGGGGCGGCCCCAGCATTTT. This chain connects TRBV4-1 to TRBJ1-5; the match to TRBD1 covers 7 bases. Trimming cost V 0 bases and J 9 bases; bases outside gene matches: 5. The CDR3 totals 14 residues. CDR1 MGHRA and CDR2 YSYEKL come from the germline V gene.

This sequence joins TRBV28 and TRBJ2-7; D may be TRBD1 (6 bases). Trimming cost V 3 bases and J 6 bases, with 9 bases left between them. Germline V gene data show CDR1 as MDHEN and CDR2 as SYDVKM. The CDR3 consists of 12 residues. The CDR3 spells CASSLTGREQYF. CDR3 DNA: TGTGCCAGCAGTTTGACAGGTCGCGAGCAGTACTTC.

V gene TRBV7-9 combines with J gene TRBJ1-1, with 9 bases lining up with TRBD1. With 5 bases clipped from V and 3 bases from J, the junction kept 13 bases outside the gene matches. Germline values: CDR1 SEHNR, CDR2 FQNEAQ (reference sequence). This CDR3 is built from 17 residues. This CDR3 reads CASSPTGGFSGYTEAFF. The CDR3 nucleotides read TGTGCCAGCAGCCCGACAGGGGGTTTCTCCGGGTACACTGAAGCTTTCTTT. Complete variable domain (other parts from reference TRBV7-9 and TRBJ1-1): DTGVSQNPRHKITKRGQNVTFRCDPISEHNRLYWYRQTLGQGPEFLTYFQNEAQLEKSRLLSDRFSAERPKGSFSTLEIQRTEQGDSAMYLCASSPTGGFSGYTEAFFGQGTRLTVV.

The genes are TRBV30 and TRBJ1-1, with D perhaps TRBD1 (5 bases). The CDR3 has 13 amino acids. CDR1 is GTSNPN, CDR2 SVGIG, per germline (reference sequence). V lost 3 bases, J lost 6 bases, and 14 bases lay in between. The CDR3 DNA is TGTGCCTGGAGCGGGGGGACTTTTGCTGAAGCTTTCTTT. It encodes CAWSGGTFAEAFF.

This chain links TRBV5-1 with TRBJ1-1; D ambiguous. Germline CDR1 is SGHRS and CDR2 is YFSETQ. The V gene lost 1 base and the J gene lost 1 base, with 5 bases spanning the gap. The CDR3 runs 13 residues. The chain's CDR3 is CASSLLRNTEAFF. Here the CDR3 DNA reads TGCGCCAGCAGCTTGTTGCGGAACACTGAAGCTTTCTTT.

This sequence joins TRBV19 and TRBJ2-1; 11 bases match TRBD1. The ends lost 6 bases at V and 7 bases at J; junction bases unmatched: 5. Germline values: CDR1 LNHDA, CDR2 SQIVND (reference sequence). The CDR3 is made up of 14 amino acids. CDR3 in DNA: TGTGCCAGTAGAGGACAGGGGGCTAAGAATGAGCAGTTCTTC. This gives the protein CASRGQGAKNEQFF.

The rearrangement joins TRBV4-1 to TRBJ2-5; D is perhaps TRBD1 (6 bases). Per the germline V gene, CDR1 is MGHRA and CDR2 is YSYEKL. The V gene lost 1 base and the J gene lost 2 bases, with 8 bases spanning the gap. This CDR3 spans 14 amino acids. The CDR3 loop is CASSQATGQETQYF. The CDR3 DNA reads as TGCGCCAGCAGCCAAGCGACAGGACAAGAGACCCAGTACTTC.

This sequence joins TRBV11-2 and TRBJ1-2; unclear D gene. This CDR3 contains 15 residues. Deletions cut 0 bases from V and 4 bases from J, with 12 bases between. Germline CDR1 SGHAT, CDR2 FQNNGV. In DNA, the CDR3 is TGTGCCAGCAGCTTAGAAGAGGGCTCCTTCTATGGCTACACCTTC. Its protein product is CASSLEEGSFYGYTF. The whole variable domain, remainder taken from reference TRBV11-2 and TRBJ1-2, is EAGVAQSPRYKIIEKRQSVAFWCNPISGHATLYWYQQILGQGPKLLIQFQNNGVVDDSQLPKDRFSAERLKGVDSTLKIQPAKLEDSAVYLCASSLEEGSFYGYTFGSGTRLTVV.

The chain has TRBV4-3 and TRBJ2-7; tentative D call: TRBD2 (5 bases). Trimming took off 2 bases at V and 1 base at J, with 12 bases between the two ends. The CDR3 loop spans 15 amino acids. Germline V CDR1 and CDR2: LGHNA, YSLEER. The CDR3 DNA sequence: TGCGCCAGCAGCCAAATCGGGGATCAATCCTACGAGCAGTACTTC. Translating it yields CASSQIGDQSYEQYF.

The gene calls are TRBV9 and TRBJ1-3; a possible D gene is TRBD1 (6 bases). CDR1 is SGDLS, CDR2 YYNGEE, per germline. Between the trimmed V and J ends, which lost 9 bases and 1 base, there was a span of 11 bases. CDR3 length equals 13 residues. Written as DNA, the CDR3 is TGTGCCACAGGGGACGGATCTGGAAACACCATATATTTT. This encodes CATGDGSGNTIYF.

The chain combines TRBV3-1 (or the pseudogene TRBV3-2) with TRBJ2-1, with D tentatively TRBD1 (5 bases). The CDR3 contains 12 residues. Germline assignment: CDR1 LGHDT and CDR2 YNNKEL (reference sequence). The V gene lost 3 bases and the J gene lost 9 bases, with 9 bases spanning the gap. CDR3 protein: CASSHGASEQFF. For the CDR3, the DNA is TGTGCCAGCAGCCATGGGGCTTCTGAGCAGTTCTTC.

V and J are TRBV6-9 and TRBJ1-5, with TRBD1 matching 7 bases. The CDR3 contains 13 residues. After removal of 11 bases from V and 2 bases from J, the junction contained 6 bases not matched to a gene. Germline V gene sequence: CDR1 MNHGY, CDR2 SVAAGI. DNA of the CDR3: TGTGCCCAGGGGGTTAGGGGCAATCAGCCCCAGCATTTT. This encodes CAQGVRGNQPQHF.

The chain links TRBV27 to TRBJ1-6, with D perhaps TRBD1 (6 bases). This CDR3 region has 18 residues. The V end lost 3 bases, the J end lost 0 bases, and 15 bases lay between the germline ends. Germline V CDR1 and CDR2: MNHEY, SMNVEV (reference sequence). The CDR3 region is CASSLGGAGSSYNSPLHF. In nucleotides, the CDR3 is TGTGCCAGCAGTTTGGGGGGGGCTGGATCCTCCTATAATTCACCCCTCCACTTT.